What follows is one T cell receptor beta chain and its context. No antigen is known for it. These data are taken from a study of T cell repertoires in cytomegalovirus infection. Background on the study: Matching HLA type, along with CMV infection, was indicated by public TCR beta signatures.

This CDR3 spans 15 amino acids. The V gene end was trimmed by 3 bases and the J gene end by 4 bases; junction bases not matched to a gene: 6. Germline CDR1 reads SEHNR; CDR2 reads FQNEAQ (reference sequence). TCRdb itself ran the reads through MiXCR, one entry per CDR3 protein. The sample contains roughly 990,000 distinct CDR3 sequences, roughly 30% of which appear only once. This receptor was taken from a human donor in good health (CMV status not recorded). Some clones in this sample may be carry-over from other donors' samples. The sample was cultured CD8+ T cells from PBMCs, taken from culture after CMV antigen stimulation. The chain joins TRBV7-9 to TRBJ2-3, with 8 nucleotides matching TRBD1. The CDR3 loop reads CASSFRGQGADTQYF. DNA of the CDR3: TGTGCCAGCAGCTTCCGAGGACAGGGAGCAGATACGCAGTATTTT.